The 7 T cell receptor beta chains below all came from one sample that was sequenced in a study of identical twins. TCRdb re-derived calls from the 5' RACE reads in MiXCR, one entry per CDR3 protein. Of 400,000 to 550,000 distinct CDR3 sequences listed, approximately 15% are singletons. This sample was also put to use in a study of yellow fever vaccine responses in identical twins.

Sequenced: CD4+ T cells sorted from blood. The receptors shown here come from a woman between 18 and 29 years old in good health.

There are a few counts of this clonotype. The chain recombines TRBV7-2 with TRBJ2-7; 7 bases fit TRBD2. CDR1 and CDR2 (germline): SGHTA, FQGNSA. The junction had 7 bases not matched to a gene; V was cut back by 2 bases and J by 3 bases. The CDR3 consists of 15 residues. For the CDR3, the DNA is TGTGCCAGCAGCTTAAACAGCGGGAAAGGCTACGAGCAGTACTTC. Translation: CASSLNSGKGYEQYF. The variable domain in full, completed from reference TRBV7-2 and TRBJ2-7, reads GAGVSQSPSNKVTEKGKDVELRCDPISGHTALYWYRQSLGQGLEFLIYFQGNSAPDKSGLPSDRFSAERTGGSVSTLTIQRTQQEDSAVYLCASSLNSGKGYEQYFGPGTRLTVT.

This clonotype was counted many times. The chain is built from TRBV29-1 and TRBJ2-1; either TRBD1 or TRBD2 may fit D (6 bases each). The V end lost 5 bases, the J end lost 6 bases, and 23 bases lay between the germline ends. The germline CDR1 and CDR2 sequences are SQVTM and ANQGSEA. This CDR3 contains 16 residues. CDR3 sequence: CSVLLWGLAKFNEQFF. The CDR3 DNA sequence: TGCAGCGTTCTACTGTGGGGGCTAGCGAAGTTCAATGAGCAGTTCTTC.

This clonotype was seen only a few times. The V call is TRBV12-3 or TRBV12-4, the J call TRBJ2-2, with 7 bases that match TRBD1. The V gene end was trimmed by 6 bases and the J gene end by 3 bases; junction bases not matched to a gene: 7. The CDR3 has 15 amino acids. The CDR3 DNA is TGTGCCAGCAGCCCAGGGGACAGAGACACCGGGGAGCTGTTTTTT. Its translation: CASSPGDRDTGELFF.

In regard to this clonotype: The germline gene is not matched at one end of the junction; a read error may be the cause. The chain uses TRBV20-1 and TRBJ2-7; D ambiguous. The V gene's germline CDR1 is DFQATT and CDR2 SNEGSKA (reference sequence). The CDR3 runs 17 residues. The CDR3 nucleotides read TGCTGTGCTCCGCCCATCCTCCCTATGGTGGGGTCCTACGAGCAGTACTTC. Its translation is CCAPPILPMVGSYEQYF.

The V gene is TRBV12-3 or TRBV12-4, the J gene TRBJ1-2; 11 nucleotides match TRBD1. The CDR3 spans 14 residues. The trim removed 8 bases at V and 2 bases at J, leaving 4 bases unmatched. The DNA of the CDR3 is TGTGCCAGCGGACAGGGGGCGAAAAACTATGGCTACACCTTC. Translation: CASGQGAKNYGYTF.

The chain has TRBV3-1 and TRBJ2-5; D possibly corresponds to TRBD2 (5 bases). This CDR3 has 12 residues. V was shortened by 9 bases and J by 2 bases, with 10 bases between the two germline ends. The germline CDR1 and CDR2 sequences are LGHDT and YNNKEL (reference sequence). The DNA for the CDR3 is TGTGCCAGTGGTGAGGGTCAAGAGACCCAGTACTTC. This gives the protein CASGEGQETQYF.

This clonotype was observed a few times. The chain combines TRBV20-1 with TRBJ2-1, with TRBD2 matching over 9 bases. The CDR3 covers 16 residues. With 0 bases clipped from V and 4 bases from J, the junction kept 7 bases outside the gene matches. Per the germline V gene, CDR1 is DFQATT and CDR2 is SNEGSKA (reference sequence). CDR3 coding DNA: TGCAGTGCTAGAGACAGAAGTAGCGGGAGATACAATGAGCAGTTCTTC. Its translation is CSARDRSSGRYNEQFF.